One and the same sample provided the 21 T cell receptor beta chains below, sequenced in a study of blood T cells in healthy people across ages. The second PCR ran 7 to 11 cycles with a sample-barcoded 5' primer and J-beta primers. TCRdb itself ran the 5' RACE reads through MiXCR, one entry per CDR3 protein. The sample consists of hundreds of thousands of distinct CDR3 sequences, approximately 30% of them appearing once. Source material: blood. All receptors derive from a woman of 80 years or more in good health.

The chain couples TRBV11-2 to TRBJ2-1; 7 nucleotides agree with TRBD2. Germline CDR1 and CDR2: SGHAT and FQNNGV. This CDR3 has 15 residues. The ends lost 6 bases at V and 5 bases at J; junction bases unmatched: 10. The CDR3 DNA sequence: TGTGCCAGCAGGTCCTGGGGGGGATTAGACAATGAGCAGTTCTTC. Encoded protein: CASRSWGGLDNEQFF.

This clonotype was seen at least ten times. V is TRBV30 and J is TRBJ2-7, with a weak D call TRBD2 (7 bases). V lost 4 bases and J 0 bases, leaving 13 bases between the germline ends. The CDR3 is 14 amino acids. The germline CDR1 and CDR2 sequences are GTSNPN and SVGIG (reference sequence). CDR3 protein: CAWTFGGPSYEQYF. The CDR3 DNA follows: TGTGCCTGGACCTTCGGGGGGCCCTCCTACGAGCAGTACTTC.

This clonotype showed up many times. The J gene is TRBJ2-1, the V gene TRBV5-1; 11 bases are a match to TRBD2. The germline CDR1 and CDR2 sequences are SGHRS and YFSETQ. J was trimmed by 6 bases and V by 2 bases; bases with no gene match: 1. CDR3 size: 14 residues. CDR3 loop: CASSFSGGANEQFF. The CDR3 DNA is TGCGCCAGCAGCTTTAGCGGGGGGGCCAATGAGCAGTTCTTC.

The V call is TRBV7-9, the J call TRBJ2-7; TRBD2 is a possible D gene (6 bases). The length of the CDR3 is 16 residues. V lost 5 bases and J lost 3, with 20 bases in between. Germline V CDR1 and CDR2: SEHNR, FQNEAQ (reference sequence). The CDR3 loop reads CASSPHPLRLDYEQYF. The CDR3 region has the DNA TGTGCCAGCAGCCCACACCCTCTGCGACTAGACTACGAGCAGTACTTC. The full variable domain, its missing parts supplied by reference TRBV7-9 and TRBJ2-7, is DTGVSQNPRHKITKRGQNVTFRCDPISEHNRLYWYRQTLGQGPEFLTYFQNEAQLEKSRLLSDRFSAERPKGSFSTLEIQRTEQGDSAMYLCASSPHPLRLDYEQYFGPGTRLTVT.

This clonotype occurred a few times. This chain links TRBV6-6 with TRBJ1-5, with a possible D match to TRBD1 (5 bases). Trimming shortened V by 6 bases and J by 7 bases, and 16 bases separated the two germline ends. The CDR3 sequence is 14 residues long. The germline CDR1 and CDR2 sequences are MNHNY and SVGAGI (reference sequence). CDR3 protein: CASSLGPEGQPQHF. In DNA form, the CDR3 reads TGTGCCAGCAGCCTCGGACCTGAGGGGCAGCCCCAGCATTTT.

This chain joins TRBV20-1 and TRBJ1-5; possibly TRBD1 for D (6 bases). The V gene lost 0 bases and the J gene lost 0 bases, with 9 bases spanning the gap. The germline gives CDR1 DFQATT, CDR2 SNEGSKA (reference sequence). This CDR3 comprises 15 residues. CDR3 sequence: CSAREGGLSNQPQHF. Written as DNA, the CDR3 is TGCAGTGCTAGAGAAGGGGGACTTAGCAATCAGCCCCAGCATTTT.

The V gene is TRBV9, the J gene TRBJ1-2; D is unclear. This CDR3 comprises 13 residues. V dropped 0 bases and J dropped 6 bases, with 9 bases sitting between them. Germline lookup yields CDR1 SGDLS and CDR2 YYNGEE. CDR3 in amino acids: CASSVVVGDGYTF. CDR3 DNA: TGTGCCAGCAGCGTAGTTGTGGGAGATGGCTACACCTTC.

This clonotype was counted at least ten times. The V gene is TRBV6-1, the J gene TRBJ2-1; 10 positions match TRBD1. This CDR3 region has 15 residues. V trimming: 6 bases; J trimming: 4 bases; junction bases outside the gene matches: 6. Germline values: CDR1 MNHNS, CDR2 SASEGT. CDR3 region: CASSFGQGGYNEQFF. Here the CDR3 DNA reads TGTGCCAGCAGCTTCGGACAGGGGGGGTACAATGAGCAGTTCTTC.

This clonotype was picked up many times. The gene calls are TRBV6-6 and TRBJ2-3; the D gene is possibly TRBD1 (7 bases). Trimming removed 2 bases from V and 4 bases from J, with 19 bases in between. In germline, CDR1 is MNHNY, CDR2 SVGAGI (reference sequence). This CDR3 has 17 amino acids. The CDR3, as DNA: TGTGCCAGCAGTTACCCGAGGGGGCGGGGAGGATCAGATACGCAGTATTTT. It encodes CASSYPRGRGGSDTQYF.

This clonotype was detected ten times or more. This sequence joins TRBV5-1 and TRBJ2-1; 7 nucleotides align to TRBD2. The CDR3 contains 14 residues. With V trimmed by 7 bases and J by 5 bases, 9 bases remained unmatched. The germline gives CDR1 SGHRS, CDR2 YFSETQ. The CDR3 protein is CASYPWGGDNEQFF. Here the CDR3 DNA reads TGCGCCAGCTATCCTTGGGGGGGTGACAATGAGCAGTTCTTC.

This clonotype came up many times. V usage is TRBV20-1 and J usage is TRBJ2-3, with D hard to call. V was cut by 3 bases and J by 4 bases, with 5 bases left in between. The CDR3 runs 11 residues. Germline assignment: CDR1 DFQATT and CDR2 SNEGSKA (reference sequence). The DNA of the CDR3 is TGCAGTGCTAGTGTCCCAGATACGCAGTATTTT. Protein: CSASVPDTQYF.

This clonotype occurred a few times. V gene TRBV6-1 combines with J gene TRBJ1-5; the D is unclear. V was clipped by 8 bases and J by 0 bases, with 8 bases between them. Germline V gives CDR1 MNHNS, CDR2 SASEGT. CDR3 length: 13 amino acids. The CDR3: CASLSNSNQPQHF. In DNA form, the CDR3 reads TGTGCCAGCCTTTCTAATAGCAATCAGCCCCAGCATTTT.

The chain links TRBV7-2 to TRBJ2-2; a possible D gene is TRBD2 (5 bases). CDR3 length: 15 amino acids. CDR1 is SGHTA, CDR2 FQGNSA, per germline. Trimming took off 5 bases at V and 2 bases at J, with 12 bases between the two ends. CDR3 in DNA: TGTGCCAGCAGCAAGAGGACGGGAAACACCGGGGAGCTGTTTTTT. Residues: CASSKRTGNTGELFF.

This chain uses TRBV20-1 with TRBJ2-3; possible D gene TRBD1, 6 bases. From germline, CDR1 is DFQATT and CDR2 SNEGSKA (reference sequence). Between the trimmed V and J ends, which lost 7 bases and 2 bases, there was a span of 16 bases. The CDR3 totals 14 residues. DNA of the CDR3: TGCAGTGGAACCGGTACAGGGACCACAGATACGCAGTATTTT. This translates into CSGTGTGTTDTQYF.

Concerning this clonotype itself: A read error may be the cause here, since a much bigger clone is one base away. The rearrangement joins TRBV20-1 to TRBJ2-7, with D unresolved. This CDR3 has 12 amino acids. The germline V gene encodes CDR1 DFQATT and CDR2 SNEGSKA (reference sequence). V dropped 6 bases and J dropped 0 bases, with 9 bases sitting between them. DNA for the CDR3: TGCAGTGCGGTCAGGCTCTCCTACGAGCAGTACTTC. Its translation: CSAVRLSYEQYF.

This clonotype was seen more than once but under ten times. The J gene is TRBJ2-3, the V gene TRBV29-1, with TRBD2 matching 16 bases. The V gene end was trimmed by 6 bases and the J gene end by 3 bases; junction bases not matched to a gene: 6. Germline values: CDR1 SQVTM, CDR2 ANQGSEA. CDR3 length: 16 residues. CDR3 protein: CSVPGLAGGPTDTQYF. The CDR3 DNA sequence: TGCAGCGTCCCGGGACTAGCGGGGGGGCCGACAGATACGCAGTATTTT.

This clonotype occurred many times. The rearrangement joins TRBV7-6 to TRBJ2-2; D possibly uses TRBD1 or TRBD2 (5 bases each). This CDR3 is 15 amino acids long. V was shortened by 5 bases and J by 3 bases, with 13 bases between the two germline ends. The germline CDR1 and CDR2 sequences are SGHVS and FNYEAQ. The CDR3: CASSPRWDDTGELFF. The CDR3 nucleotides are TGTGCCAGCAGCCCCCGGTGGGACGACACCGGGGAGCTGTTTTTT.

This clonotype appeared many times. The rearrangement links TRBV7-2 to TRBJ1-2; possibly TRBD1 for D (5 bases). V was trimmed by 3 bases and J by 2 bases, leaving 10 bases between them. This CDR3 is 14 amino acids long. From germline, CDR1 is SGHTA and CDR2 FQGNSA. The CDR3 protein is CASSFTGSNYGYTF. The CDR3, as DNA: TGTGCCAGCAGCTTTACAGGATCCAACTATGGCTACACCTTC.

This clonotype was recorded at least ten times. The chain carries TRBV29-1 and TRBJ1-2; perhaps TRBD1 as D (6 bases). Germline CDR1 SQVTM, CDR2 ANQGSEA. This CDR3 has 12 residues. V lost 1 base and J lost 7, with 10 bases in between. The CDR3 sequence: CSVEALRGGYTF. The CDR3 DNA is TGCAGCGTTGAAGCTCTCAGGGGTGGCTACACCTTC.

The chain has TRBV30 and TRBJ2-3; 8 bases map to TRBD1. The V segment lost 0 bases and the J segment 2 bases; nucleotides outside the gene matches: 4. This CDR3 spans 15 amino acids. The germline CDR1 and CDR2 sequences are GTSNPN and SVGIG (reference sequence). CDR3 amino acids: CAWSVWTGNTDTQYF. CDR3 DNA sequence: TGTGCCTGGAGTGTATGGACAGGGAACACAGATACGCAGTATTTT.

This clonotype was detected many times. The rearrangement links TRBV5-1 to TRBJ2-7, with 9 bases identical to TRBD1. The CDR3 contains 14 residues. Germline V gene data show CDR1 as SGHRS and CDR2 as YFSETQ. V shed 1 base and J 5 bases; nucleotides not matched to a gene: 4. CDR3 sequence reads: CASSLLQGAHEQYF. Here the CDR3 DNA reads TGCGCCAGCAGCTTGCTACAGGGGGCCCACGAGCAGTACTTC.